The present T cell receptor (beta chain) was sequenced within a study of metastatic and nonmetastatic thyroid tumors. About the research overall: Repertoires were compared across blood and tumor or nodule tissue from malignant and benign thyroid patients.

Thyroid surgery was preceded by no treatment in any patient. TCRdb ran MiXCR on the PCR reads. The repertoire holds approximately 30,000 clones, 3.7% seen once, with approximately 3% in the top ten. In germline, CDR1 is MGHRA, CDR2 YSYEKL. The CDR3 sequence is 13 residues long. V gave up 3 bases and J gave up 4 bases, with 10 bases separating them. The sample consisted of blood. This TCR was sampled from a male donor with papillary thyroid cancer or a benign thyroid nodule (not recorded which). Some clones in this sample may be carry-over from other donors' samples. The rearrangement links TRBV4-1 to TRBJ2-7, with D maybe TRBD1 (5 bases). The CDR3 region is CASSHYQGYEQYF. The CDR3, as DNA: TGCGCCAGCAGCCACTACCAGGGATACGAGCAGTACTTC.